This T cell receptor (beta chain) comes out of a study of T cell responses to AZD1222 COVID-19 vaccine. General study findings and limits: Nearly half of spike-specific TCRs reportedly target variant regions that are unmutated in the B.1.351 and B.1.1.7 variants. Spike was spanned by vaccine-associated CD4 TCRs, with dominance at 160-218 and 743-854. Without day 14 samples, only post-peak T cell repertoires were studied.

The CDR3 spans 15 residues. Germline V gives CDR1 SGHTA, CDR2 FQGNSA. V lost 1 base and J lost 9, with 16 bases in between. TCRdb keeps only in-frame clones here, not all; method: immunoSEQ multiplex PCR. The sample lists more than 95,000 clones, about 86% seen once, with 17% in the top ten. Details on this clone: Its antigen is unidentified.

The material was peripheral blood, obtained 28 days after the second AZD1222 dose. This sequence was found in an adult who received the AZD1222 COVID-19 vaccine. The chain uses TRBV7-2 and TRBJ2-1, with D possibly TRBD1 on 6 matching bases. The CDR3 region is CASSLGSGRGAEQFF. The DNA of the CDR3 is TGTGCCAGCAGCTTAGGTTCGGGCAGGGGTGCTGAGCAGTTCTTC.